Listed below are T cell receptor beta chains from one sample, sequenced in a study of spatial heterogeneity in lung cancer. TCRdb re-derived calls from the 5' RACE reads in MiXCR, one entry per CDR3 protein. The table has roughly 26,000 distinct CDR3 sequences, approximately 6% seen once. The source was PBMCs, collected at follow-up. Receptors were obtained from a male donor with early-stage non-small cell lung cancer. Each CDR3 is given with its conserved first and last residue. The order of the fields is D gene, clone size, V gene, J gene, CDR3 DNA, CDR3 protein. The D gene is left open where the match is weak. Clone size is stated in some rows and not others, as once, few, many or a class when expanded.

d_call: TRBD2; clone_size: medium-sized; v_call: TRBV7-9; j_call: TRBJ2-1; cdr3_nt: TGTGCCAGCAGCCCCCCAGCGGGGAGCTCCTACAATGAGCAGTTCTTC; cdr3_aa: CASSPPAGSSYNEQFF
d_call: NA; clone_size: many; v_call: TRBV18; j_call: TRBJ2-3; cdr3_nt: TGTGCCAGCTCAGTACCGGAGACAGATACGCAGTATTTT; cdr3_aa: CASSVPETDTQYF
d_call: TRBD2; clone_size: few; v_call: TRBV6-5; j_call: TRBJ2-2; cdr3_nt: TGTGCCAGCAGTTACTCGAAAGTAGCGGGGGCCTCCGGGGAGCTGTTTTTT; cdr3_aa: CASSYSKVAGASGELFF
d_call: TRBD1; clone_size: NA; v_call: TRBV7-2; j_call: TRBJ1-2; cdr3_nt: TGTGCCAGCAGCCAGGGACAGACTCTCTATGGCTACACCTTC; cdr3_aa: CASSQGQTLYGYTF
d_call: NA; clone_size: few; v_call: TRBV24-1; j_call: TRBJ2-1; cdr3_nt: TGTGCCACCAGTGATCCGGGACTCACCGATGAGCAGTTCTTC; cdr3_aa: CATSDPGLTDEQFF
d_call: NA; clone_size: few; v_call: TRBV3-1; j_call: TRBJ1-6; cdr3_nt: TGTGCCAGCAGCCAAGGGGACCTCGCAAATTCACCCCTCCACTTT; cdr3_aa: CASSQGDLANSPLHF
d_call: NA; clone_size: many; v_call: TRBV5-1; j_call: TRBJ1-5; cdr3_nt: TGCGCCAGCAGCCTCGTTTCGGGGGTCAATCAGCCCCAGCATTTT; cdr3_aa: CASSLVSGVNQPQHF
d_call: NA; clone_size: NA; v_call: TRBV12-3/TRBV12-4; j_call: TRBJ1-4; cdr3_nt: TGTGCCAGCAGTTTCATCGGTGGACCAAATGAAAAACTGTTTTTT; cdr3_aa: CASSFIGGPNEKLFF
d_call: TRBD2; clone_size: many; v_call: TRBV12-5; j_call: TRBJ2-5; cdr3_nt: TGTGCTAGTGGTTTGATACTAGCGGGGGGTACGGAGACCCAGTACTTC; cdr3_aa: CASGLILAGGTETQYF
d_call: NA; clone_size: many; v_call: TRBV20-1; j_call: TRBJ1-1; cdr3_nt: TGCAGTGCTAGAGTTCTACCGGGCACTGAAGCTTTCTTT; cdr3_aa: CSARVLPGTEAFF
d_call: NA; clone_size: few; v_call: TRBV20-1; j_call: TRBJ1-2; cdr3_nt: TGCAGTGCTAGAGCGGTTGAGCACCAGACCTACACCTTC; cdr3_aa: CSARAVEHQTYTF
d_call: NA; clone_size: NA; v_call: TRBV3-1; j_call: TRBJ2-6; cdr3_nt: TGTGCCAGCAGCCAAGTTTCGTATGGGGCCAACGTCCTGACTTTC; cdr3_aa: CASSQVSYGANVLTF
d_call: NA; clone_size: many; v_call: TRBV7-2; j_call: TRBJ2-1; cdr3_nt: TGTGCCAGCAGCTTCCAGGATGAGCAGTTCTTC; cdr3_aa: CASSFQDEQFF
d_call: NA; clone_size: few; v_call: TRBV18; j_call: TRBJ1-2; cdr3_nt: TGTGCCAGCTCACCACGTAACGGGGGACCCTACACCTTC; cdr3_aa: CASSPRNGGPYTF